This note documents a single T cell receptor beta chain sequence. This sample is part of a study of T cell changes during pregnancy in multiple sclerosis. Using immunoSEQ multiplex PCR, the repertoire was profiled, and TCRdb retains in-frame clones only, with some absent. Of under 70,000 clones listed, about 90% are singletons. There are 14 residues in the CDR3. Germline CDR1 SGHDT, CDR2 YYEEEE. The V segment lost 0 bases and the J segment 7 bases; nucleotides outside the gene matches: 1. The sequencing used CD4+ T cells from peripheral blood mononuclear cells, collected after pregnancy. J is TRBJ1-6 and V is TRBV5-6; 7 bases are a match to TRBD1. The source is a female donor in good health, enrolled as a control in a pregnancy study. CDR3 loop: CASSLEGQNSPLHF. The DNA for the CDR3 is TGTGCCAGCAGCTTGGAGGGACAGAATTCACCCCTCCACTTT.